This TCR beta chain was captured in a study of shared clonotypes between healthy human individuals. Splitting of each subset's genomic DNA was done evenly across several immunoSEQ plates. The repertoire was sequenced with immunoSEQ multiplex PCR; TCRdb's copy has only in-frame clones and lacks some. The sample yields about 510,000 clones, about four fifths seen once. V dropped 7 bases and J dropped 1 base, with 10 bases sitting between them. CDR1 is SQVTM and CDR2 is ANQGSEA in the germline V gene. This CDR3 spans 12 amino acids. Input material: PBMCs. V gene TRBV29-1 combines with J gene TRBJ2-5; a possible D gene is TRBD2 (5 bases). The clonotype originates from a woman aged 40 to 50 in good health. Some clones in this sample may be carry-over from other donors' samples. CDR3 sequence: CSARGSQETQYF. The CDR3 DNA is TGCAGCGCCCGCGGGTCCCAAGAGACCCAGTACTTC.